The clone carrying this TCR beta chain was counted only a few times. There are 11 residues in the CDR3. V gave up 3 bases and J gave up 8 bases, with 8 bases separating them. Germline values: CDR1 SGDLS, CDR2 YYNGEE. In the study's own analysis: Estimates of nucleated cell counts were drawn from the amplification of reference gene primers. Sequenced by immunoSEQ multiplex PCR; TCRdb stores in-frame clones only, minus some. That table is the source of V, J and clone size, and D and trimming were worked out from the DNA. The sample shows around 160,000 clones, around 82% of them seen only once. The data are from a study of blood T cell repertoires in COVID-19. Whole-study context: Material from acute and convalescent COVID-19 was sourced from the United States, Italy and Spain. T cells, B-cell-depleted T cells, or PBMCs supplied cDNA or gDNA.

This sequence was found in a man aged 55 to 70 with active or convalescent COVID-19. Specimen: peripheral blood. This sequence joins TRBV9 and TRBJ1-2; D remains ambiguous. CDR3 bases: TGTGCCAGCAGCGGCTTAGAGGGCTACACCTTC. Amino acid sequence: CASSGLEGYTF.